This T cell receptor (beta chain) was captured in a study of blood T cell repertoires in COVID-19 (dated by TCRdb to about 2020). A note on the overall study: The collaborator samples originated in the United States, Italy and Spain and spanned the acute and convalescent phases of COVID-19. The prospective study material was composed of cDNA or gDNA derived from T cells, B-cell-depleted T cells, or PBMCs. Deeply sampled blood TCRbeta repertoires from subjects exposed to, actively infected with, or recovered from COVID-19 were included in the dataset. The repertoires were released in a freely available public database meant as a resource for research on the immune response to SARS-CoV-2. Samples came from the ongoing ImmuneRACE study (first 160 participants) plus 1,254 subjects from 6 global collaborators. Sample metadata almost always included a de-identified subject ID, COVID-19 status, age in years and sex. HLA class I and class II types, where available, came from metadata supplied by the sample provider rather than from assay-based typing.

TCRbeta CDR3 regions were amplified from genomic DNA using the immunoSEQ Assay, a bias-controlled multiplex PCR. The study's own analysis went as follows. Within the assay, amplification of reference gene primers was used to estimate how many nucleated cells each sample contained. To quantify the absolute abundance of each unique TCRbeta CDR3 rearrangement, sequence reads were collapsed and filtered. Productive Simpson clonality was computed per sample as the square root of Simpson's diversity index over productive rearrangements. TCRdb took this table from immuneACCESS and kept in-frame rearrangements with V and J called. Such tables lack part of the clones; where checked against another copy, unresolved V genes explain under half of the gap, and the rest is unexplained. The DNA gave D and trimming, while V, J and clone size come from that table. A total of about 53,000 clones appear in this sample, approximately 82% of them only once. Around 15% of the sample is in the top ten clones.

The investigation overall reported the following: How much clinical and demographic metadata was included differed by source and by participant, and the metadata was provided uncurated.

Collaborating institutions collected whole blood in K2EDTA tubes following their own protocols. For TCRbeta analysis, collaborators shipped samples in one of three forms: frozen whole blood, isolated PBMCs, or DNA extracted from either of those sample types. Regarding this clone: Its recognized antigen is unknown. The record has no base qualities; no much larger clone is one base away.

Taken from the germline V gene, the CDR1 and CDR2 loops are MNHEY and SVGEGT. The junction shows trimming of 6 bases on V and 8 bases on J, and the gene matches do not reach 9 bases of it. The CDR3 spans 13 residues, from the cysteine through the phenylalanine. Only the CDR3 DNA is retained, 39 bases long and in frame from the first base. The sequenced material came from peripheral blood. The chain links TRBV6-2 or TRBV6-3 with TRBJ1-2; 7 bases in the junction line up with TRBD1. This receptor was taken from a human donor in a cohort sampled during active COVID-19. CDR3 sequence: CASSPNRGEGYTF. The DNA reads TGTGCCAGCAGCCCTAACAGGGGCGAGGGCTACACCTTC.